This T cell receptor (beta chain) was recovered during a study of cytomegalovirus exposure and HLA in healthy donors (dated by TCRdb to 2015 to 2018). A note on the overall study: An earlier analysis of more than 550 of the donors reported around 280 Gb of sequence data and 117 million unique TCR beta sequences obtained from some 170 million T cells. Rather than using new phenotypic data, the later analysis identified candidate immune exposures from TCR beta sequences and from how often those sequences occurred across donors. Typing coverage differed by locus: A, B, C, DRB1 and DQB1 were typed in about 629-630 donors, DQA1 in approximately 520, DPA1 in approximately 600, and DPB1 in roughly 450. A later genetic analysis took genome-wide SNP genotypes for about 55% of the 666 donors and used that subset as a discovery cohort. All discovery cohort repertoires had been generated using a single sequencing platform. Of the approximately 400 genotyped donors, 81% were placed in the genetic ancestry cluster associated with self-reported Caucasian donors. A separate validation cohort of about 110 different subjects was used in addition to the 666-subject first cohort. Among almost 400 genotyped donors of the cohort, an average of about 240,000 unique TCR beta nucleotide sequences were sequenced per donor, approximately 20% of them non-productive. Alongside the repertoire data, information on donor age, sex, ethnicity and CMV serostatus was compiled. An earlier analysis of 587 of the donors used high-throughput TCR beta sequencing to judge whether each TCR beta V gene segment behaved as functional or pseudogenic. An early release that covered fewer than 750 HLA-typed donors contained approximately 320 gigabases of sequencing data and tens of millions of unique TCR sequences. HLA typing covered class I and class II loci at four-digit resolution. To predict cytomegalovirus infection status, the study combined high-throughput TCR immunosequencing, statistical association of individual TCRs with disease status, and machine learning. Using immunosequencing, the study profiled T cell repertoires from 666 subjects and related those repertoires to cytomegalovirus serostatus. The aim of the study was to test whether cataloging public T cell receptors could identify signatures of past pathogen exposure. Five DR-DQ haplotypes were handled as single units for association and clustering because linkage in the cohort was strong. A later analysis re-examined previously published TCR beta repertoires from several hundred donors and added high-resolution HLA genotyping to investigate patterns of TCR occurrence.

In the case of this clone: Its antigen remains unidentified. No base qualities exist here, and no much larger clone lies one base off it.

In the germline V gene, CDR1 corresponds to SGHRS and CDR2 to YFSETQ. CDR3 length: 13 amino acids, cysteine to phenylalanine. Only the CDR3 region is kept as DNA, spanning 39 bases read in frame from base 1. V ends up 7 bases short and J 3 bases short, with an unmatched junction base count of 2. On the study overall, not on this receptor specifically: Over 15 rarely observed V segments, including chromosome 9 orphons, were excluded from the earlier analysis of about 600 of the donors because counts were too low. In vitro tests confirmed that a few of the cytomegalovirus-associated TCR beta chains recognize cytomegalovirus antigens. According to a later analysis, parvovirus B19, influenza, CMV and Epstein-Barr virus appeared linked to several top co-occurrence clusters. In a later genetic analysis, fewer N-insertions in productive TCRs were reported among donors in an Asian-associated ancestry cluster than the approximately 710-donor mean. Some IMGT-functional V segments, including TRBV6-2 and TRBV6-3, could not be distinguished by the 87-base-pair reads and were therefore excluded. According to the authors, the approach could potentially be generalized to other disease states and immunological phenotypes. Because HLA typing was missing for some donors at each locus, association tests included only the typed subset. Correlated functional status among segregating V segments might reflect linkage disequilibrium, but an unknown experimental factor could not be ruled out. A later analysis found that TCR association rates varied across HLA loci, with DRB1 alleles showing the most associated TCRs and HLA-C alleles the fewest. The presence/absence analyses assumed that sequencing depth was roughly uniform across donors, and that assumption may not be true. The classifier was reported to diagnose cytomegalovirus status with high specificity and sensitivity in both the original and validation cohorts. In this cohort, only TCR beta chains were sequenced, and detectable features were limited by the absence of alpha or paired-chain data. A further reported finding was that TCR beta sequences accurately predicted the HLA-A and HLA-B alleles for most subjects in the first cohort. At a false discovery rate of 0.05, a later analysis linked about 17,000 TCR beta sequences to specific HLA alleles. A total of 164 TCR beta chains were listed by the study as associated with cytomegalovirus. The only immune exposure information available for the cohort was CMV serostatus. In a later analysis, most CMV-associated TCR beta chains were found to appear HLA-restricted, with HLA associations seemingly driven largely by CMV exposure. Assigning TCR associations to individual alleles was difficult when HLA alleles, especially DR and DQ, strongly co-occurred. V-gene and J-gene trimming of TCR beta chains was associated with a missense DCLRE1C variant in a later genetic analysis, and the association was replicated in an independent cohort. Broadly in line with IMGT annotations, most TCR beta V segments showed up in productive rearrangements about 87% or about 30% of the time in an earlier analysis of roughly 590 of the donors. Most TCR sequences were observed very rarely across donors, whereas some public TCRs were present in many individuals. Compared with equally common non-associated chains, HLA-associated TCR beta chains in a later analysis were more clonally expanded and had lower generation probabilities. A cluster of highly shared sequence variants was judged likely to represent a technical artifact of the sequencing pipeline.

Libraries were constructed by the immunoSEQ multiplex PCR assay. The multiplex PCR relied on a mix of 60 forward primers for TCR Vbeta segments and 13 reverse primers for TCR Jbeta segments. A multiplex PCR assay on genomic DNA amplified the CDR3 region of rearranged TCR beta genes. The Illumina HiSeq System was used to sequence the amplified TCR beta libraries as 87-base-pair reads. On the authors' methods: In a later analysis, tens of millions of unique TCR beta chains were counted across the roughly 610 repertoires, and approximately 11 million of these chains were shared by at least two donors. To remove PCR and sequencing errors, raw reads were error-corrected and collapsed into unique sequences using a nearest-neighbor algorithm that merged closely related sequences. CDR3 sequences were aligned to IMGT reference sequences to assign V, D and J gene segments. For a sequence to be retained, a match of at least six nucleotides was required to both a V gene segment and a J gene segment. A rearrangement was called productive if the CDR3 had no stop codons and remained in frame with V and J, and every other rearrangement was called non-productive. CDR3 was defined according to IMGT convention as the region running from the second conserved V-encoded cysteine to the conserved J-encoded phenylalanine. The earlier analysis of fewer than 750 of the donors excluded sequences that lacked an unambiguous match to a single V gene segment. An earlier analysis of almost 600 of the donors classified V segments as functional when productive rearrangements were above 56.7% and as segregating when the standard deviation between donors was above 5%. A statistical classification framework was developed to diagnose cytomegalovirus status using the catalog of TCR beta chain sequences. V and J gene assignment, in a later analysis, came from comparing TCR nucleotide sequences with IMGT/GENE-DB human TR gene sequences. The TCRdist pipeline was used in a later analysis to assign CDR3 sequences and most-parsimonious VDJ recombination scenarios. In a later analysis, every TCR beta chain was defined by the combination of its CDR3 amino acid sequence and its V-gene family, and reads without a unique V-gene family were dropped. In a later analysis, 500 to 700 highly shared, low-generation-probability nucleotide sequences were removed to address suspected cross-contamination and a sequencing artifact. For each public chain, a later analysis derived a clonal expansion index from normalized ranks of inferred template counts within each repertoire. A later analysis computed generation probabilities with a VDJ recombination model fitted to out-of-frame rearrangements, and checked the results against IGoR. Hypergeometric tests were used in a later analysis to score TCR-TCR, TCR-HLA and TCR-CMV co-occurrence, with a repertoire-size bias correction applied to the TCR pairs. A later analysis estimated false discovery rates by permuting HLA or CMV assignments 20 times. In a later analysis, co-occurring TCRs were grouped with DBSCAN, and TCRdist sequence similarity was added when clustering was performed within HLA-allele-positive subsets. Repertoires with fewer than 30,000 or more than 120,000 public chains were left out of co-occurrence clustering, as were a handful of repertoires with anomalous nucleotide sharing. The clones in this table, taken by TCRdb from immuneACCESS, are in-frame only. Not every clone is retained; where verified, under half of the shortfall comes from an unresolved V gene, and the cause of the rest is unknown. The DNA gave D and trimming, while V, J and clone size come from that table. The sample table lists around 150,000 clones, approximately 80% of them with a count of one. Jointly, the top ten make up less than 2% of the sample.

The cohort was made up of about 670 healthy bone marrow donors. At the time of sampling, all cohort members were nominally healthy, though unrecorded immune exposures were likely present. The donor was CMV seronegative and belonged to the group of several hundred seronegative cohort members. Each donor provided a peripheral blood sample, and peripheral blood mononuclear cells were used for TCR beta sequencing. The Qiagen DNeasy Blood Extraction Kit was used to extract genomic DNA from the blood cell samples. Sample: PBMCs. The source is a man between 18 and 29 years old in good health and CMV-seronegative. The V gene is TRBV5-1 and the J gene is TRBJ1-4, and 8 junction bases match TRBD1. The sequenced DNA: TGCGCCAGCCAACAGGGGGCTAATGAAAAACTGTTTTTT. Its translation reads: CASQQGANEKLFF.